The rows below give T cell receptor beta chains drawn from one sample of a study of T cell changes during pregnancy in multiple sclerosis. Clones were sequenced by immunoSEQ multiplex PCR, and TCRdb holds only the in-frame ones, with some missing. The sample lists 85,000 to 130,000 clones; about 90% were seen once. Sequencing was performed on peripheral blood, taken after pregnancy. All receptors derive from a female donor with multiple sclerosis, enrolled in a pregnancy study. CDR3s include the opening cysteine and the closing phenylalanine or tryptophan. Fields, in order: clone size, J gene, D gene, V gene, CDR3 protein, CDR3 DNA. D genes are given only for firm matches. Clone sizes are given selectively: once, few, many, or a class where the clone is expanded.

clone size: few; J gene: TRBJ1-1; D gene: -; V gene: TRBV25-1; CDR3 protein: CASSEYYGTEAFF; CDR3 DNA: TGTGCCAGCAGTGAATATTACGGCACTGAAGCTTTCTTT
clone size: -; J gene: TRBJ1-2; D gene: TRBD1; V gene: TRBV5-1; CDR3 protein: CASIPGTGSGGYTF; CDR3 DNA: TGCGCCAGCATCCCCGGGACAGGGAGCGGGGGCTACACCTTC
clone size: -; J gene: TRBJ2-4; D gene: -; V gene: TRBV25-1; CDR3 protein: CASSEGAGKNIQYF; CDR3 DNA: TGTGCCAGCAGTGAGGGAGCGGGTAAAAACATTCAGTACTTC
clone size: -; J gene: TRBJ2-5; D gene: -; V gene: TRBV28; CDR3 protein: CASSPIQNQETQYF; CDR3 DNA: TGTGCCAGCAGCCCCATTCAGAACCAAGAGACCCAGTACTTC
clone size: -; J gene: TRBJ2-7; D gene: -; V gene: TRBV30; CDR3 protein: CAWGARDLAGTGRYEQYF; CDR3 DNA: TGTGCCTGGGGGGCCCGAGACTTAGCCGGGACTGGGCGCTACGAGCAGTACTTC
clone size: -; J gene: TRBJ2-5; D gene: -; V gene: TRBV30; CDR3 protein: CAWSPRWRGRETQYF; CDR3 DNA: TGTGCCTGGAGCCCCCGATGGAGGGGGCGGGAGACCCAGTACTTC
clone size: -; J gene: TRBJ2-7; D gene: -; V gene: TRBV7-9; CDR3 protein: CASSLALDRYSYEQYF; CDR3 DNA: TGTGCCAGCAGCTTAGCTCTGGACAGATACTCCTACGAGCAGTACTTC
clone size: once; J gene: TRBJ2-5; D gene: TRBD2; V gene: TRBV9; CDR3 protein: CASSVASGGGETQYF; CDR3 DNA: TGTGCCAGCAGCGTAGCTAGCGGGGGAGGGGAGACCCAGTACTTC
clone size: -; J gene: TRBJ2-7; D gene: -; V gene: TRBV5-1; CDR3 protein: CASSSLTGNEQYF; CDR3 DNA: TGCGCCAGCAGCTCCCTGACTGGAAACGAGCAGTACTTC
clone size: -; J gene: TRBJ2-7; D gene: TRBD2; V gene: TRBV11-2; CDR3 protein: CASSLVGTSGQQYF; CDR3 DNA: TGTGCCAGCAGCTTAGTCGGGACTAGCGGGCAGCAGTACTTC
clone size: once; J gene: TRBJ1-1; D gene: -; V gene: TRBV7-6; CDR3 protein: CASSPAYSRRTEAFF; CDR3 DNA: TGTGCCAGCAGCCCCGCCTACTCCCGTCGAACTGAAGCTTTCTTT
clone size: -; J gene: TRBJ2-7; D gene: -; V gene: TRBV7-9; CDR3 protein: CASSPPDIPYEQYF; CDR3 DNA: TGTGCCAGCAGCCCTCCGGACATACCCTACGAGCAGTACTTC
clone size: -; J gene: TRBJ2-7; D gene: -; V gene: TRBV13; CDR3 protein: CASSLDSGGYEQYF; CDR3 DNA: TGTGCCAGCAGCTTAGACTCGGGTGGGTACGAGCAGTACTTC
clone size: once; J gene: TRBJ1-2; D gene: -; V gene: TRBV29-1; CDR3 protein: CSGQDTNYGYTF; CDR3 DNA: TGCAGCGGTCAAGACACTAACTATGGCTACACCTTC
clone size: -; J gene: TRBJ2-2; D gene: -; V gene: TRBV7-3; CDR3 protein: CASSRSALWDTGELFF; CDR3 DNA: TGTGCCAGCAGCCGGAGCGCCCTCTGGGACACCGGGGAGCTGTTTTTT
clone size: once; J gene: TRBJ2-7; D gene: -; V gene: TRBV5-6; CDR3 protein: CASSSGLPLPYEQYF; CDR3 DNA: TGTGCCAGCAGCTCGGGACTGCCTCTTCCCTACGAGCAGTACTTC
clone size: -; J gene: TRBJ1-2; D gene: TRBD1; V gene: TRBV6-5; CDR3 protein: CASSRDRGTYGYTF; CDR3 DNA: TGTGCCAGCAGCCGGGACAGGGGGACCTATGGCTACACCTTC
clone size: -; J gene: TRBJ1-1; D gene: TRBD1; V gene: TRBV7-9; CDR3 protein: CASRQGAQMNTEAFF; CDR3 DNA: TGTGCCAGCAGACAGGGGGCGCAGATGAACACTGAAGCTTTCTTT
clone size: many; J gene: TRBJ2-4; D gene: -; V gene: TRBV2; CDR3 protein: CASSPSGFKNIQYF; CDR3 DNA: TGTGCCAGCAGTCCGAGCGGGTTCAAAAACATTCAGTACTTC
clone size: -; J gene: TRBJ2-2; D gene: -; V gene: TRBV9; CDR3 protein: CASSVVGGPNTGELFF; CDR3 DNA: TGTGCCAGCAGCGTAGTTGGGGGCCCGAACACCGGGGAGCTGTTTTTT
clone size: -; J gene: TRBJ1-5; D gene: -; V gene: TRBV28; CDR3 protein: CASSLDSYQPQHF; CDR3 DNA: TGTGCCAGCAGCCTGGACAGTTATCAGCCCCAGCATTTT
clone size: -; J gene: TRBJ1-5; D gene: TRBD1; V gene: TRBV18; CDR3 protein: CASSRIRDSSNQPQHF; CDR3 DNA: TGTGCCAGCTCACGGATCCGGGACAGTAGCAATCAGCCCCAGCATTTT
clone size: -; J gene: TRBJ2-5; D gene: -; V gene: TRBV10-3; CDR3 protein: CAIRGGPGETQYF; CDR3 DNA: TGTGCCATCAGAGGGGGTCCGGGGGAGACCCAGTACTTC
clone size: -; J gene: TRBJ1-1; D gene: -; V gene: TRBV6-5; CDR3 protein: CASRAGAGTEAFF; CDR3 DNA: TGTGCCAGCAGAGCAGGGGCAGGCACTGAAGCTTTCTTT
clone size: -; J gene: TRBJ2-7; D gene: TRBD2; V gene: TRBV25-1; CDR3 protein: CASSEGGSGRPYEQYF; CDR3 DNA: TGTGCCAGCAGTGAAGGGGGGAGCGGGAGACCCTACGAGCAGTACTTC
clone size: -; J gene: TRBJ2-1; D gene: -; V gene: TRBV9; CDR3 protein: CASSSPPKGSRRDNEQFF; CDR3 DNA: TGTGCCAGCAGCTCCCCCCCGAAGGGGTCGAGGCGGGATAATGAGCAGTTCTTC
clone size: -; J gene: TRBJ2-7; D gene: TRBD1; V gene: TRBV7-3; CDR3 protein: CASSLGQGADEQYF; CDR3 DNA: TGTGCCAGCAGCTTAGGGCAGGGGGCGGACGAGCAGTACTTC
clone size: -; J gene: TRBJ1-2; D gene: -; V gene: TRBV19; CDR3 protein: CASSIRLQGHYGYTF; CDR3 DNA: TGTGCCAGTAGTATTCGATTGCAGGGCCACTATGGCTACACCTTC
clone size: once; J gene: TRBJ2-7; D gene: TRBD2; V gene: TRBV6-5; CDR3 protein: CASSPGGATHEQYF; CDR3 DNA: TGTGCCAGCAGTCCCGGGGGGGCTACCCACGAGCAGTACTTC
clone size: -; J gene: TRBJ2-5; D gene: TRBD1; V gene: TRBV5-6; CDR3 protein: CASSRTGEIGTQYF; CDR3 DNA: TGTGCCAGCAGCCGGACAGGGGAGATAGGTACCCAGTACTTC
clone size: -; J gene: TRBJ2-5; D gene: TRBD2; V gene: TRBV5-4; CDR3 protein: CASSPGTSGRARETQYF; CDR3 DNA: TGTGCCAGCAGCCCCGGGACTAGCGGGAGGGCTAGGGAGACCCAGTACTTC
clone size: -; J gene: TRBJ2-7; D gene: TRBD1; V gene: TRBV7-2; CDR3 protein: CASSPRQGSVYEQYF; CDR3 DNA: TGTGCCAGCAGCCCTCGACAGGGTTCCGTCTACGAGCAGTACTTC
clone size: few; J gene: TRBJ2-5; D gene: TRBD2; V gene: TRBV19; CDR3 protein: CASSKDSGLQETQYF; CDR3 DNA: TGTGCCAGTAGTAAGGATAGCGGGCTCCAAGAGACCCAGTACTTC
clone size: -; J gene: TRBJ2-1; D gene: -; V gene: TRBV6-5; CDR3 protein: CASSYRGPAYNEQFF; CDR3 DNA: TGTGCCAGCAGTTACAGGGGCCCCGCCTACAATGAGCAGTTCTTC
clone size: -; J gene: TRBJ2-3; D gene: -; V gene: TRBV23-1; CDR3 protein: CASSHRPDSGTDTQYF; CDR3 DNA: TGCGCCAGCAGTCACCGACCGGACAGTGGCACAGATACGCAGTATTTT
clone size: -; J gene: TRBJ2-1; D gene: TRBD2; V gene: TRBV2; CDR3 protein: CASRTSVEQFF; CDR3 DNA: TGTGCCAGCAGGACTAGCGTTGAGCAGTTCTTC
clone size: -; J gene: TRBJ2-2; D gene: -; V gene: TRBV19; CDR3 protein: CASSRDSGWGNTGELFF; CDR3 DNA: TGTGCCAGTAGTAGGGACTCGGGCTGGGGGAACACCGGGGAGCTGTTTTTT
clone size: once; J gene: TRBJ2-7; D gene: TRBD2; V gene: TRBV5-1; CDR3 protein: CASSLATPGLAITVYEQYF; CDR3 DNA: TGCGCCAGCAGCTTGGCTACACCGGGACTAGCTATAACTGTCTACGAGCAGTACTTC
clone size: -; J gene: TRBJ2-7; D gene: TRBD2; V gene: TRBV19; CDR3 protein: CASSSGRGTYEQYF; CDR3 DNA: TGTGCCAGTAGTAGCGGGAGAGGGACCTACGAGCAGTACTTC